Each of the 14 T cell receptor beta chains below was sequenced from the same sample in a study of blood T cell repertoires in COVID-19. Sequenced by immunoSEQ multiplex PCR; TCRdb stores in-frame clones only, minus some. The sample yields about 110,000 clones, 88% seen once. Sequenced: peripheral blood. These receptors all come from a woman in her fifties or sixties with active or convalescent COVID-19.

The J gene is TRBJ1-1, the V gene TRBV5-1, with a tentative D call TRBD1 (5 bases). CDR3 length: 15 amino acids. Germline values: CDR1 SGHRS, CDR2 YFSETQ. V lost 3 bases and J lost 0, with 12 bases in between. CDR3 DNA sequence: TGCGCCAGCAGCTCCCGGGGGGTAATGAACACTGAAGCTTTCTTT. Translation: CASSSRGVMNTEAFF.

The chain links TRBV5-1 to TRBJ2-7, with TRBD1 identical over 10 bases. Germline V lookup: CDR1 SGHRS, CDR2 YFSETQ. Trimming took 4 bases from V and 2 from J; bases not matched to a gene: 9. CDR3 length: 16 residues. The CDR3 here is CASSDAGTGDAYEQYF. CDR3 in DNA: TGCGCCAGCAGCGATGCCGGGACAGGGGATGCCTACGAGCAGTACTTC.

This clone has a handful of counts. In DNA form, the CDR3 reads TGTGCCAGCAGTTTAAGGAGAGGGTATAGCAATCAGCCCCAGCATTTT. Protein: CASSLRRGYSNQPQHF. The J gene is TRBJ1-5, the V gene TRBV28; D is undetermined. From germline, CDR1 is MDHEN and CDR2 SYDVKM. There are 16 residues in the CDR3. V dropped 2 bases and J dropped 0 bases, with 11 bases sitting between them.

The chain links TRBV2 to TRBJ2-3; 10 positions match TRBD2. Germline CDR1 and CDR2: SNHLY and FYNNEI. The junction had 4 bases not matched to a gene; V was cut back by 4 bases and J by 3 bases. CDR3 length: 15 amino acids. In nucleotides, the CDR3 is TGTGCCAGCAGTGCTGGTAGCGGGAGGACAGATACGCAGTATTTT. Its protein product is CASSAGSGRTDTQYF.

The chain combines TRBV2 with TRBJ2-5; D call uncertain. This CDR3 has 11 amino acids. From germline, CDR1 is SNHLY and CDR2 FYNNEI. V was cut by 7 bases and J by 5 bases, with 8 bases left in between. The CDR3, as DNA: TGTGCCAGCACTACTTTGGAGACCCAGTACTTC. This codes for CASTTLETQYF. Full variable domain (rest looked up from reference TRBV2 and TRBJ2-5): EPEVTQTPSHQVTQMGQEVILRCVPISNHLYFYWYRQILGQKVEFLVSFYNNEISEKSEIFDDQFSVERPDGSNFTLKIRSTKLEDSAMYFCASTTLETQYFGPGTRLLVL.

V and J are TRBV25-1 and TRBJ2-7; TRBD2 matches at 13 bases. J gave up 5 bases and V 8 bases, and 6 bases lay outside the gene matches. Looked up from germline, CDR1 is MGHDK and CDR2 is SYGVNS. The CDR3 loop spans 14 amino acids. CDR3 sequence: CASSRLAGGHEQYF. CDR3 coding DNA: TGTGCCAGCTCTAGACTAGCGGGAGGTCACGAGCAGTACTTC.

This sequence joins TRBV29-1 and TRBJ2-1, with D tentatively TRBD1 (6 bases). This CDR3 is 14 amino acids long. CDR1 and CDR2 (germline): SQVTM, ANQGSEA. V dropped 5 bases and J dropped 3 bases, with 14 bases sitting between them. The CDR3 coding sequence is TGCAGCGTTCTAACAGGGTCTTTCTACAATGAGCAGTTCTTC. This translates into CSVLTGSFYNEQFF.

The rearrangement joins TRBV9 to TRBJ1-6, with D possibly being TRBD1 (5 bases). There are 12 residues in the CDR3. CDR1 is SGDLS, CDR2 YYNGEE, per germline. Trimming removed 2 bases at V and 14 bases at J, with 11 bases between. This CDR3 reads CASSVARGALHF. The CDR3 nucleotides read TGTGCCAGCAGCGTGGCCCGGGGGGCCCTCCACTTT. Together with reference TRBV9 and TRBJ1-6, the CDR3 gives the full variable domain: DSGVTQTPKHLITATGQRVTLRCSPRSGDLSVYWYQQSLDQGLQFLIQYYNGEERAKGNILERFSAQQFPDLHSELNLSSLELGDSALYFCASSVARGALHFGNGTRLTVT.

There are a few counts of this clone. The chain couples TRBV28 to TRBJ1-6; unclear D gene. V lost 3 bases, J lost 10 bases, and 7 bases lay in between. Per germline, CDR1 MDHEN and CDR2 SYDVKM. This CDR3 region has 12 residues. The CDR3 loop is CASSFSNSPLHF. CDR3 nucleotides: TGTGCCAGCAGTTTTAGTAACTCACCCCTCCACTTT.

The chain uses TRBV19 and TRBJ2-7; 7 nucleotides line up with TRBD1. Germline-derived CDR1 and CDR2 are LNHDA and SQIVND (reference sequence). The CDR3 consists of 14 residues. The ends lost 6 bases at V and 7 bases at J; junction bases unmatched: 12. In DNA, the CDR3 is TGTGCCAGTAGATCCGGGACAGCGTCTGGGGAGCAGTACTTC. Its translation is CASRSGTASGEQYF. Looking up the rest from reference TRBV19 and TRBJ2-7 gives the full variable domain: DGGITQSPKYLFRKEGQNVTLSCEQNLNHDAMYWYRQDPGQGLRLIYYSQIVNDFQKGDIAEGYSVSREKKESFPLTVTSAQKNPTAFYLCASRSGTASGEQYFGPGTRLTVT.

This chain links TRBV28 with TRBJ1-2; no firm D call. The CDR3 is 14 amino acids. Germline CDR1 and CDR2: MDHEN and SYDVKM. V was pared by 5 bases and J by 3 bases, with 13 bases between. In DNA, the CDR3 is TGTGCCAGCAGTGGACTTGACCGCCACTATGGCTACACCTTC. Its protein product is CASSGLDRHYGYTF.

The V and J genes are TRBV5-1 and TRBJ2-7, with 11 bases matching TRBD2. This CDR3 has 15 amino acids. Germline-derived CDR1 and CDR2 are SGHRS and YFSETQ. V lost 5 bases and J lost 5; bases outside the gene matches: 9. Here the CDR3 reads CASSPTSGSSHEQYF. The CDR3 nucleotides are TGCGCCAGCAGTCCTACTAGCGGGAGTTCCCACGAGCAGTACTTC.

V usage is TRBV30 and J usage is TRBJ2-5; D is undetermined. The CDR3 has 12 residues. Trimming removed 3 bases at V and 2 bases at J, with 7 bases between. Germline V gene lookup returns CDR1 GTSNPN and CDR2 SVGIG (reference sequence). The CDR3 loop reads CAWRQNQETQYF. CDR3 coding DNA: TGTGCCTGGAGACAGAATCAAGAGACCCAGTACTTC. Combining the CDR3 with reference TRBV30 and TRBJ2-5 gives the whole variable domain SQTIHQWPATLVQPVGSPLSLECTVEGTSNPNLYWYRQAAGRGLQLLFYSVGIGQISSEVPQNLSASRPQDRQFILSSKKLLLSDSGFYLCAWRQNQETQYFGPGTRLLVL.

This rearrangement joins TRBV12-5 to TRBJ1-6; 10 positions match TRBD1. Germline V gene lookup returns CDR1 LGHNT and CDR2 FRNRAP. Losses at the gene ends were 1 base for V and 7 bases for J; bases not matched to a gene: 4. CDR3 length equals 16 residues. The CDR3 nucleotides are TGTGCTAGTGGTTTGGCCCGGACAGGGGGAAATTCACCCCTCCACTTT. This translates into CASGLARTGGNSPLHF.